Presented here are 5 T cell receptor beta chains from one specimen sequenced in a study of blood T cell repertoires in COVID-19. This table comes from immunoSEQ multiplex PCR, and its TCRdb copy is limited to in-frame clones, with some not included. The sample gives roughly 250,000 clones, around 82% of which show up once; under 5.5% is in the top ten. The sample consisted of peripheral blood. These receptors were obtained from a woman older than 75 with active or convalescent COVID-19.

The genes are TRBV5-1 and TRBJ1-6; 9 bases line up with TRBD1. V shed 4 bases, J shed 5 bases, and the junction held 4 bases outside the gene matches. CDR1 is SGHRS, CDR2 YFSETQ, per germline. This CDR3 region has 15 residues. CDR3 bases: TGCGCCAGCAGCCCCAGGACAGGGGATAATTCACCCCTCCACTTT. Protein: CASSPRTGDNSPLHF.

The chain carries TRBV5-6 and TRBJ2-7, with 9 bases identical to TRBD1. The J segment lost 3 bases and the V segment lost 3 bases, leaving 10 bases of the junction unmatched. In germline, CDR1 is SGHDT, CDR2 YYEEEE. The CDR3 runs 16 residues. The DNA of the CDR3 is TGTGCCAGCAGCTACGGACAGGGGCCTTACTACTACGAGCAGTACTTC. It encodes CASSYGQGPYYYEQYF.

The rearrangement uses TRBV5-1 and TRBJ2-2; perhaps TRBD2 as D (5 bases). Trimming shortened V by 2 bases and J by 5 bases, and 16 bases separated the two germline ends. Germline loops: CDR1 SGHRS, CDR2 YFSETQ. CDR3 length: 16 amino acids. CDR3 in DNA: TGCGCCAGCAGCTTTGGACGGAGGCTCGGAACCGGGGAGCTGTTTTTT. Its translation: CASSFGRRLGTGELFF.

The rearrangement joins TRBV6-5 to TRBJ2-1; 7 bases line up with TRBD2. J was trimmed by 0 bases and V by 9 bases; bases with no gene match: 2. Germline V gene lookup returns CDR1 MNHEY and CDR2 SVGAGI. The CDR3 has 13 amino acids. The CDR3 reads CASKRDSYNEQFF. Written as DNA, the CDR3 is TGTGCCAGTAAGCGGGACTCCTACAATGAGCAGTTCTTC.

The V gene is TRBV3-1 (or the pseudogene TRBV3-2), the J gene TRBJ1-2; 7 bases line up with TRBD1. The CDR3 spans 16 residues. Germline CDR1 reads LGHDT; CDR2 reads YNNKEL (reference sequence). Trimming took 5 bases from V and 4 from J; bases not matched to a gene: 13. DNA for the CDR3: TGTGCCAGCAGCAGCAGACAGGGAGTCTCCATCTATGGCTACACCTTC. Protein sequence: CASSSRQGVSIYGYTF.